Listed here is a single T cell receptor beta chain. The data belong to a study of cytomegalovirus exposure and HLA in healthy donors. 60 Vbeta and 13 Jbeta primers were used in PCR. Profiled with immunoSEQ multiplex PCR; TCRdb holds only in-frame clones, not every one. The sample consists of around 98,000 clones, 55% to 75% of them appearing once. Germline V lookup: CDR1 SGHRS, CDR2 YFSETQ. Trimming cost V 4 bases and J 3 bases; bases outside gene matches: 6. The CDR3 length is 15 residues. The chain couples TRBV5-1 to TRBJ2-7; TRBD1 matches 11 bases. Sequencing was carried out using PBMCs. This TCR came from a man aged 45 to 65 in good health and CMV-seronegative. CDR3 DNA: TGCGCCAGCAGCGAAGCCGGGACAGGGGGCTACGAGCAGTACTTC. It encodes CASSEAGTGGYEQYF.